Below, one T cell receptor (beta chain) is given with its context. This CDR3 has 13 amino acids. Germline V gene sequence: CDR1 ENHRY, CDR2 SYGVKD. V was pared by 11 bases and J by 3 bases, with 17 bases between. The assay was immunoSEQ multiplex PCR, and TCRdb's table has in-frame clones only and misses some. The table records roughly 87,000 clones, approximately 85% of them present only once. This sample was included in a study of blood T cell repertoires in COVID-19. The V call is TRBV10-3, the J call TRBJ2-7, with D possibly matching TRBD2 (6 bases). The TCR was taken from a human donor in a cohort sampled during active COVID-19. The source material was peripheral blood. The CDR3 protein is CAARDSPRYEQYF. The CDR3, as DNA: TGTGCCGCTCGGGACTCCCCTCGCTACGAGCAGTACTTC.